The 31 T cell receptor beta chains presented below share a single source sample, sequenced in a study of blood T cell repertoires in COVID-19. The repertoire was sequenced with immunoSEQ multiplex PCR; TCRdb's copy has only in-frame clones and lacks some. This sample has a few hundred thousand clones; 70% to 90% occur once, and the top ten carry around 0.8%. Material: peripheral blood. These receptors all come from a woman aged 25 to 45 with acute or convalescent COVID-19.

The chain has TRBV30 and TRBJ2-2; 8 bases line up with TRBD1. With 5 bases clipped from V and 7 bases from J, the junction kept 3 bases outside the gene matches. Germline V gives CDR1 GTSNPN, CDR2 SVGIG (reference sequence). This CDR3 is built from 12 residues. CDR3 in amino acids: CAWLGQVGELFF. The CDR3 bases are TGTGCCTGGCTGGGACAGGTCGGGGAGCTGTTTTTT.

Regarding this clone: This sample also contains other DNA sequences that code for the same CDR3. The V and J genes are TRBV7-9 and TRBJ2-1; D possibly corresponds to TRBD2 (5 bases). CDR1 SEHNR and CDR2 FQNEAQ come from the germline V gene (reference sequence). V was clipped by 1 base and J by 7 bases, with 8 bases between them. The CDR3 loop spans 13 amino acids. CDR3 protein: CASSLGTSNEQFF. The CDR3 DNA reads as TGTGCCAGCAGCTTAGGGACTTCTAATGAGCAGTTCTTC.

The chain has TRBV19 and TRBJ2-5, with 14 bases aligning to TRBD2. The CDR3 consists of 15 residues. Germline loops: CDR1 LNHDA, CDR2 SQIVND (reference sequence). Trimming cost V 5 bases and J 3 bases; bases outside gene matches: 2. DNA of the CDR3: TGTGCCAGTAGTTCGGGACTAGCGGGAGAAGAGACCCAGTACTTC. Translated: CASSSGLAGEETQYF.

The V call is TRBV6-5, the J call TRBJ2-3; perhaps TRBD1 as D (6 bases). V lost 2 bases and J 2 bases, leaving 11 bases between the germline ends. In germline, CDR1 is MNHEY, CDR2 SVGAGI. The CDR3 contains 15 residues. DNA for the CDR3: TGTGCCAGCAGTTACGGGGGCTTCAACACAGATACGCAGTATTTT. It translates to CASSYGGFNTDTQYF.

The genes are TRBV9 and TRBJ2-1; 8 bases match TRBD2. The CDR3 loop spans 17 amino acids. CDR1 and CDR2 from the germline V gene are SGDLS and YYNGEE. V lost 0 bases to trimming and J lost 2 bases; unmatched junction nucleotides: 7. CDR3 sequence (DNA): TGTGCCAGCAGCGTAGTTTTAGCGGGGAGTGCCTACAATGAGCAGTTCTTC. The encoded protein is CASSVVLAGSAYNEQFF.

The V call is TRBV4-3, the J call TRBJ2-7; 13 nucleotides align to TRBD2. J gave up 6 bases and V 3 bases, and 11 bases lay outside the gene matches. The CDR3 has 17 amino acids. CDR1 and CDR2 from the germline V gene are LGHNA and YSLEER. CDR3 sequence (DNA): TGCGCCAGCAGCCAGGGAACTAGCGGGAGGGCCCCCGGCGAGCAGTACTTC. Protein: CASSQGTSGRAPGEQYF.

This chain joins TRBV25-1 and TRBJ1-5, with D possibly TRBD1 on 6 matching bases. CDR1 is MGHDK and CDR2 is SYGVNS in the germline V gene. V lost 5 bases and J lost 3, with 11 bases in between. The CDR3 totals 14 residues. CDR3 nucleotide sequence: TGTGCCAGCAGTTACAGGGCCGACAATCAGCCCCAGCATTTT. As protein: CASSYRADNQPQHF. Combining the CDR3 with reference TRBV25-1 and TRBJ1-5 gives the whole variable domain EADIYQTPRYLVIGTGKKITLECSQTMGHDKMYWYQQDPGMELHLIHYSYGVNSTEKGDLSSESTVSRIRTEHFPLTLESARPSHTSQYLCASSYRADNQPQHFGDGTRLSIL.

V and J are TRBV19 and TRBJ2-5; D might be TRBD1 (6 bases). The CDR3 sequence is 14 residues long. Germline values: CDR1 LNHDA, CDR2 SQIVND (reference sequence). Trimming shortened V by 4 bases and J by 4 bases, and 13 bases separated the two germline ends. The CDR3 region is CASSTQGRLETQYF. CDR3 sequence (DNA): TGTGCCAGTAGTACCCAGGGGCGGCTAGAGACCCAGTACTTC.

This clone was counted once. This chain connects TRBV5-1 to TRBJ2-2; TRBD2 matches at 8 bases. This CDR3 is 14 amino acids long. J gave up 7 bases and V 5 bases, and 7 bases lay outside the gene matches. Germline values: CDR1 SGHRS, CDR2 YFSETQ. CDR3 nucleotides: TGCGCCAGCAGTCCCGGGAGGGCCCACGGGGAGCTGTTTTTT. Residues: CASSPGRAHGELFF.

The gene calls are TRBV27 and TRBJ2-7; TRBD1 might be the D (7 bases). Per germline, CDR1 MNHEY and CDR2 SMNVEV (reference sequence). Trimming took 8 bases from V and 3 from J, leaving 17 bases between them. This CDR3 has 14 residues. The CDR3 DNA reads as TGTGCCAGCTCCCAGGGGCAGGGGGGCTACGAGCAGTACTTC. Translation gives CASSQGQGGYEQYF.

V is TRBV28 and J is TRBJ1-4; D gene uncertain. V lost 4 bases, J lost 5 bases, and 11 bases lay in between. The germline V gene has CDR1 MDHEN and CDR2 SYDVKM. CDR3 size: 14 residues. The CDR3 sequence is CASSSPVLNEKLFF. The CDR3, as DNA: TGTGCCAGCAGTTCCCCAGTCTTGAATGAAAAACTGTTTTTT.

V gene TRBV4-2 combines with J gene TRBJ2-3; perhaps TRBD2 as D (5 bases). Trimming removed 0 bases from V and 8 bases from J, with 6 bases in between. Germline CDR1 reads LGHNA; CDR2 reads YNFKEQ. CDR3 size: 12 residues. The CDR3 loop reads CASSQDGSTQYF. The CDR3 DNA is TGTGCCAGCAGCCAAGATGGGAGTACGCAGTATTTT.

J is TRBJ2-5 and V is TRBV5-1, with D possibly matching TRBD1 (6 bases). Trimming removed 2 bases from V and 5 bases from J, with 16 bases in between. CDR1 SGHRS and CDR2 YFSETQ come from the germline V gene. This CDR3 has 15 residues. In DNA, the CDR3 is TGCGCCAGCAGCTTAACAGGGTCTGACGGGGAGACCCAGTACTTC. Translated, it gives CASSLTGSDGETQYF.

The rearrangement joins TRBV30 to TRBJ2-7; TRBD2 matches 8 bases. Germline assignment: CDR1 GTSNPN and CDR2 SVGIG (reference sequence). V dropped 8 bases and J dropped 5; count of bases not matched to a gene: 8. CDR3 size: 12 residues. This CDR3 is CARNRGGDEQYF. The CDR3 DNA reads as TGTGCCAGGAATCGGGGGGGGGACGAGCAGTACTTC.

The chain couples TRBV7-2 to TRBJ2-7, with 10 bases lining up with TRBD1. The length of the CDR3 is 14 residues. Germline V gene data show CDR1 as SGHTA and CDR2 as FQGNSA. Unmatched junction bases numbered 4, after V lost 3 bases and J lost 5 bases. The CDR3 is CASSLRTGGNEQYF. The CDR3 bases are TGTGCCAGCAGCTTGAGGACAGGGGGAAACGAGCAGTACTTC.

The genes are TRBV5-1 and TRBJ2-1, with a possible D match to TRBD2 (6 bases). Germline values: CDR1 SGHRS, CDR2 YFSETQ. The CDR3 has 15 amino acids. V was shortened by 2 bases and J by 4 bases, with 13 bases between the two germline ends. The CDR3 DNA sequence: TGCGCCAGCAGCTTCGTATCGGGGGTATACAATGAGCAGTTCTTC. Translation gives CASSFVSGVYNEQFF.

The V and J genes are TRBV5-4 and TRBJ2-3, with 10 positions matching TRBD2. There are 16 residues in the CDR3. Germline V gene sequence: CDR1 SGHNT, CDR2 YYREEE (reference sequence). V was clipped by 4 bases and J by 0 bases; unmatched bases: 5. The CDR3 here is CASSHPSGGSTDTQYF. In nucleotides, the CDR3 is TGTGCCAGCAGCCATCCTAGCGGGGGTAGCACAGATACGCAGTATTTT.

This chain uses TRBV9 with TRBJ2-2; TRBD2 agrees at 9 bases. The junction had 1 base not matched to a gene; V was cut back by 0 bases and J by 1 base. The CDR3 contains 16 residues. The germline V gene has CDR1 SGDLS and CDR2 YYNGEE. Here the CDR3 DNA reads TGTGCCAGCAGCGTAGGTAGCGGGAGGAACACCGGGGAGCTGTTTTTT. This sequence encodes CASSVGSGRNTGELFF.

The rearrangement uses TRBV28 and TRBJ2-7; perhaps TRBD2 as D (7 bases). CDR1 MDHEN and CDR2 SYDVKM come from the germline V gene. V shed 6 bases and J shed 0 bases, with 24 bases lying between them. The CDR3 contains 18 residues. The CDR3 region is CASRTGWTDRDYSYEQYF. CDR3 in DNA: TGTGCCAGCAGAACCGGGTGGACAGACCGGGACTACTCCTACGAGCAGTACTTC.

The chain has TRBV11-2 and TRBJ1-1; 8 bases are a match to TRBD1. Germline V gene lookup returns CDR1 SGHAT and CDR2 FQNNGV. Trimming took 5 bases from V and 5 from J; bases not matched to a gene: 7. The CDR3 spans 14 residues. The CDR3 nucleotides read TGTGCCAGCAGCGTCGACAGGGGTGGAACTGAAGCTTTCTTT. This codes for CASSVDRGGTEAFF.

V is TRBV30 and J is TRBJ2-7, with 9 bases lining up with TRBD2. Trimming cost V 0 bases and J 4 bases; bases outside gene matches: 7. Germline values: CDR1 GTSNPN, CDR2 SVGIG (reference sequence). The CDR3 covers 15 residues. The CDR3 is CAWSVGSGSGYEQYF. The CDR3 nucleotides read TGTGCCTGGAGTGTCGGTAGCGGGAGTGGATACGAGCAGTACTTC.

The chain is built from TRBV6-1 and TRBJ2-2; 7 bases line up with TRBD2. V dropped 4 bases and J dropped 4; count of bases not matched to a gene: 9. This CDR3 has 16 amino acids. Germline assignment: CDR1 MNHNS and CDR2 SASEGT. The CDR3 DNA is TGTGCCAGCAGTGGGACTAGTTTGGTGGGCACCGGGGAGCTGTTTTTT. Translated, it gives CASSGTSLVGTGELFF.

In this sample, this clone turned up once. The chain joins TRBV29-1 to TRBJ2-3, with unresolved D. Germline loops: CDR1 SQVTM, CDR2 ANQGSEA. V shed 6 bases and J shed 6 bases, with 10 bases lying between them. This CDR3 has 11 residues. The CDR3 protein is CSVSLLDTQYF. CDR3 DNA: TGCAGCGTCTCACTCCTTGATACGCAGTATTTT.

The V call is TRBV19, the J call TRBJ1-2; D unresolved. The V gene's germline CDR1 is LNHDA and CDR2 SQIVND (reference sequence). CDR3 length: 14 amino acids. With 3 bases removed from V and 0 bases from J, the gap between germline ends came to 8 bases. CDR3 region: CASSIDNPNYGYTF. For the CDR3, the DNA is TGTGCCAGTAGTATCGACAACCCTAACTATGGCTACACCTTC.

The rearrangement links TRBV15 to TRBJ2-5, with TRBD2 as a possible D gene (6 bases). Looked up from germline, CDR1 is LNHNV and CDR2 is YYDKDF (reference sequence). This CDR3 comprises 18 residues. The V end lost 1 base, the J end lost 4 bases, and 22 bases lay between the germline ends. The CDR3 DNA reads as TGTGCCACCAGCAGAGTTCCCTTAAGCGGGCGGTTTCGAGAGACCCAGTACTTC. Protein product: CATSRVPLSGRFRETQYF.

As DNA, the CDR3 is TGTGCCATCAGTCCGGGACAGGCCTACGAGCAGTACTTC. Encoded protein: CAISPGQAYEQYF. The chain has TRBV10-3 and TRBJ2-7, with TRBD1 identical over 8 bases. Germline loops: CDR1 ENHRY, CDR2 SYGVKD. V gave up 5 bases and J gave up 2 bases; unmatched junction bases: 2. The CDR3 runs to 13 residues.

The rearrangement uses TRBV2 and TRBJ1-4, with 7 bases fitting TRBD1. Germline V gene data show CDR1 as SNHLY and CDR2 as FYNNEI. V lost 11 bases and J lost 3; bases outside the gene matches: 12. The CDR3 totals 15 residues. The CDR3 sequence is CAGRPLGQPNEKLFF. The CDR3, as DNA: TGTGCCGGCCGACCCCTGGGACAGCCTAATGAAAAACTGTTTTTT.

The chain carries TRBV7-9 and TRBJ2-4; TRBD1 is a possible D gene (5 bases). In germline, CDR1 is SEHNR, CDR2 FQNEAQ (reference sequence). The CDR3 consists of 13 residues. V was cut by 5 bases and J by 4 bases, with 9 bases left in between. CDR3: CASSLQGKNIQYF. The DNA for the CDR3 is TGTGCCAGCAGCCTTCAGGGAAAAAACATTCAGTACTTC.

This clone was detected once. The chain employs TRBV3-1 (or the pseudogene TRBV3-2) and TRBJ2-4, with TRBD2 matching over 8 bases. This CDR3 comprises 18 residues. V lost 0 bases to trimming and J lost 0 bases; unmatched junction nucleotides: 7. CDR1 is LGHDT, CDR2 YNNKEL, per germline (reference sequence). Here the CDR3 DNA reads TGTGCCAGCAGCCAAGATGTCGGGGGGGCTGGAGCCAAAAACATTCAGTACTTC. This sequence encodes CASSQDVGGAGAKNIQYF.

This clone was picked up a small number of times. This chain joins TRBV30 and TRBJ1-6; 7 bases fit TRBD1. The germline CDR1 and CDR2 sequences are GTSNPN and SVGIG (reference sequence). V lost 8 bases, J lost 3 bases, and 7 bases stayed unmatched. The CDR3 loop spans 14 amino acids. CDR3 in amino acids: CARGQGVYNSPLHF. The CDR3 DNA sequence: TGTGCCCGCGGCCAGGGGGTCTATAATTCACCCCTCCACTTT.

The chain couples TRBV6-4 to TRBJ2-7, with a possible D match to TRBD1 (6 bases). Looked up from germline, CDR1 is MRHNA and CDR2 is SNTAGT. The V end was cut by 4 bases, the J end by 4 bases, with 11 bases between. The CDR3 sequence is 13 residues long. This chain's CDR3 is CASSVTTGYEQYF. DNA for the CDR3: TGTGCCAGCAGTGTTACCACAGGGTACGAGCAGTACTTC.